This entry is about one T cell receptor (beta chain). The data were taken from a study of control samples from healthy donors and cancer patients. Using immunoSEQ multiplex PCR, the repertoire was profiled, and TCRdb retains in-frame clones only, with some absent. The sample has about 140,000 clones; 80% to 90% are singletons. This receptor was obtained from a woman aged 25 to 39 in good health. The specimen was blood.

CDR3 sequence: CASSFQGGGRSHEQYF. In DNA, the CDR3 is TGTGCCAGCAGTTTCCAGGGGGGCGGGAGATCTCACGAGCAGTACTTC. The chain links TRBV28 to TRBJ2-7; D is tentatively TRBD1 or TRBD2 (7 bases each). The V and J ends lost 3 bases and 5 bases respectively, with 20 bases between them. The CDR3 extends over 16 amino acids. Germline V lookup: CDR1 MDHEN, CDR2 SYDVKM.